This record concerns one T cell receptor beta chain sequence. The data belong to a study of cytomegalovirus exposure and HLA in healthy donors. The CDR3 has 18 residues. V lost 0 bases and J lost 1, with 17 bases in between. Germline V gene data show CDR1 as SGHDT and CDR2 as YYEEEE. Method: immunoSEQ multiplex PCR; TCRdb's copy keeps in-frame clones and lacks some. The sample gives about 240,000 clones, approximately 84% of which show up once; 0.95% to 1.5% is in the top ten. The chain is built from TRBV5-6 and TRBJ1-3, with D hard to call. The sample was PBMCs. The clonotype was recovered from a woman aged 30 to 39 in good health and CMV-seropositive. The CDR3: CASSLVRSEVTSGNTIYF. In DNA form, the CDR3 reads TGTGCCAGCAGCTTGGTCCGTTCCGAGGTCACTTCTGGAAACACCATATATTTT.